This is a list of T cell receptor beta chains from one sample in a study of blood T cells in healthy people across ages. Using its own MiXCR run on the 5' RACE reads, TCRdb lists one record per CDR3 protein. In the table there are 780,000 or so distinct CDR3 sequences, roughly 25% of which are singletons. The sample was also reused in another study, on T cells of mothers and their children.

Sequencing was performed on blood. The receptor source for this set is a boy younger than 18 in good health. Each CDR3 is given with its conserved first and last residue. D genes are given only for firm matches. Clone size is not always given. Where it is, it says once, few, many or a class for expanded clones.

many,TRBV30,TRBJ1-1,NA,10,TGTGCCTCGGGGCGTACTGAAGCTTTCTTT,CASGRTEAFF
NA,TRBV29-1,TRBJ2-3,NA,13,TGCAGCGTACAGGGTCGGGGCACAGATACGCAGTATTTT,CSVQGRGTDTQYF
NA,TRBV12-3/TRBV12-4,TRBJ2-7,TRBD2,13,TGTGCCAGCGCTAGCGGACCCTCCTACGAGCAGTACTTC,CASASGPSYEQYF
NA,TRBV6-2/TRBV6-3,TRBJ2-1,NA,11,TGTGCCATCCGCGGGGGCTATGAGCAGTTCTTC,CAIRGGYEQFF
NA,TRBV7-3,TRBJ2-3,TRBD2,17,TGTGCCAGCAGCCAAGGCTTAGCGGGGGGGTACACAGATACGCAGTATTTT,CASSQGLAGGYTDTQYF
few,TRBV28,TRBJ2-5,TRBD2,17,TGTGTCAGCAGTCCTCCCTGGCTAGCGGGGGGGCCAAAGACCCAGTACTTC,CVSSPPWLAGGPKTQYF
few,TRBV11-2,TRBJ2-1,TRBD2,16,TGTGCCAGCAGCTCGACGGGACTAGCGGGAGACGGTGAGCAGTTCTTC,CASSSTGLAGDGEQFF
NA,TRBV19,TRBJ2-2,NA,13,TGTGCCTCGATGATTGGCGCGTTGGGGGAGCTGTTTTTT,CASMIGALGELFF
NA,TRBV24-1,TRBJ1-1,TRBD1,15,TGTGCCACCAGTGATACAGGACAGGGTCGGACTGAAGCTTTCTTT,CATSDTGQGRTEAFF
NA,TRBV11-1,TRBJ2-1,TRBD2,16,TGTGCCAGCAACACCGGACTAGCGGGGGCACGAAATGAGCAGTTCTTC,CASNTGLAGARNEQFF
NA,TRBV10-3,TRBJ2-3,NA,18,TGTGCCATCAGTGAGCCGAAGGGTGCCTTGCAGGGAACAGATACGCAGTATTTT,CAISEPKGALQGTDTQYF
NA,TRBV12-3/TRBV12-4,TRBJ2-1,NA,11,TGTGCCAGCGGGTTTGGCAATGAGCAGTTCTTC,CASGFGNEQFF
NA,TRBV21-1,TRBJ1-1,NA,17,TGTGCCAGCAGCGAAAAGCCCCATCGGGGCAGGGCGGGTGAAGCTTTCTTT,CASSEKPHRGRAGEAFF
NA,TRBV20-1,TRBJ2-5,TRBD2,16,TGCAGTGCTACAGGAGTGACTAGCGGGAGACAAGAGACCCAGTACTTC,CSATGVTSGRQETQYF
few,TRBV29-1,TRBJ1-2,NA,12,TGCAGCGTTGTGGGGGCGGACTATGGCTACACCTTC,CSVVGADYGYTF
NA,TRBV24-1,TRBJ1-5,NA,13,TGTGCCACCAGTAACTTTTTGGGGCAGCCCCAGCATTTT,CATSNFLGQPQHF
NA,TRBV9,TRBJ1-1,TRBD1,17,TGTGCCAGCAGCGTAGGTGGGACAGGGTTTATGAACACTGAAGCTTTCTTT,CASSVGGTGFMNTEAFF
few,TRBV20-1,TRBJ1-3,NA,12,TGCAGTGCCACGCCAACCGGAAACACCATATATTTT,CSATPTGNTIYF
NA,TRBV6-2/TRBV6-3,TRBJ2-1,TRBD1,13,TGTGCCAGCAGTTACCAGGGGGCGAGTGAGCAGTTCTTC,CASSYQGASEQFF
NA,TRBV27,TRBJ1-2,NA,13,TGTGCCAGCAGTTTAAAACAGGGTGATGGCTACACCTTC,CASSLKQGDGYTF
few,TRBV3-1,TRBJ2-1,NA,16,TGTGCCAGCAGCCAAGAATGGGGGCTTCGGAGGAATGAGCAGTTCTTC,CASSQEWGLRRNEQFF
NA,TRBV7-2,TRBJ1-2,NA,16,TGTGCCAGCAGCCCAGGAGCTCGGGGGCTTGACTATGGCTACACCTTC,CASSPGARGLDYGYTF